The TCR beta chain described here comes from a study of T cell responses to AZD1222 COVID-19 vaccine. TCRdb keeps only in-frame clones here, not all; method: immunoSEQ multiplex PCR. The table has 100,000 to 150,000 clones, 93% seen once. General study findings and limits: Clonal diversity was possibly underestimated; the donors were predominantly white British and more often female.

As for this clone: The target antigen is unknown.

The CDR3 contains 14 residues. Unmatched junction bases numbered 6, after V lost 6 bases and J lost 5 bases. CDR1 is ENHRY and CDR2 is SYGVKD in the germline V gene. The chain recombines TRBV10-3 with TRBJ2-5, with 10 bases identical to TRBD1. This receptor was identified in an adult in good health. The sample consisted of peripheral blood, taken on day 0 of AZD1222 vaccination. Written as DNA, the CDR3 is TGTGCCATCAGCGGGACAGGGGCCAGGGAGACCCAGTACTTC. Translation: CAISGTGARETQYF.